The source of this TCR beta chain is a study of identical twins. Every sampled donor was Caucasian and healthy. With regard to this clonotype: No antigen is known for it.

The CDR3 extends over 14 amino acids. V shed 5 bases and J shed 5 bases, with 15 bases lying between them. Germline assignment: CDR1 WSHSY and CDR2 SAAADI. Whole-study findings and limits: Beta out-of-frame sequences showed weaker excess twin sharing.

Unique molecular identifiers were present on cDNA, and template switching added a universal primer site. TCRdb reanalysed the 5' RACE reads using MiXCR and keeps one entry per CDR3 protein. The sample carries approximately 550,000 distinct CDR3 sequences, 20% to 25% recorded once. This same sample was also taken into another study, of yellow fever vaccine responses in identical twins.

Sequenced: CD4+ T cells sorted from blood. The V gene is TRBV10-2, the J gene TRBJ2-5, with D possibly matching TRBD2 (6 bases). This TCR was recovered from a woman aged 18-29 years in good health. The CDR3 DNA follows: TGCGCCAGCAGTCAATCGGGAGTTTGGGAGACCCAGTACTTC. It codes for CASSQSGVWETQYF.